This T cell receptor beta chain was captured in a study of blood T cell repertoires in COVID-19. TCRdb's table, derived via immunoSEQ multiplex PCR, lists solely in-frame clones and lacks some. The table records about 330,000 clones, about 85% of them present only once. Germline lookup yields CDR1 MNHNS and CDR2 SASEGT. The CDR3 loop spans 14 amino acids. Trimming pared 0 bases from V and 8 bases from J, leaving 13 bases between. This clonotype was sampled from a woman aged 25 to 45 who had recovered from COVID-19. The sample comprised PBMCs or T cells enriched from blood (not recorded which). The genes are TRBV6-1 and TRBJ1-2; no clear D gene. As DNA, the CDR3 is TGTGCCAGCAGTGAAGCGCTTCGGGTCGGCGGCTACACCTTC. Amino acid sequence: CASSEALRVGGYTF.